This T cell receptor (beta chain) is from a study of blood T cell repertoires in COVID-19 (dated by TCRdb to 2020 to 2021). About the study as a whole: Samples covering the acute and convalescent phases of COVID-19 were provided by collaborators in the United States, Italy and Spain. The prospective study material was composed of cDNA or gDNA derived from T cells, B-cell-depleted T cells, or PBMCs. The dataset comprised deeply sampled blood TCRbeta repertoires from subjects exposed to, actively infected with, or recovered from COVID-19. The repertoires were released in a freely available public database intended as a resource for research on the immune response to SARS-CoV-2. The samples were drawn from two sources: the first 160 participants of the ongoing ImmuneRACE study, and over 1,000 subjects contributed by 6 global collaborators. A de-identified subject ID, COVID-19 status, age in years and sex were almost always included in the sample metadata. Where available, HLA class I and class II types were obtained from metadata supplied by the sample provider rather than from assay-based typing.

A second Seattle source provided samples from volunteer blood donors who had recovered from COVID-19. The collaborating institutions used their own protocols to collect whole blood in K2EDTA tubes. For TCRbeta analysis, collaborators shipped samples as frozen whole blood, isolated PBMCs, or DNA extracted from either of those sample types. TCRbeta CDR3 regions were amplified from genomic DNA by means of the immunoSEQ Assay, a bias-controlled multiplex PCR. The study's processing was this. The number of nucleated cells in each sample was estimated from the amplification of reference gene primers within the assay. To quantify the absolute abundance of each unique TCRbeta CDR3 rearrangement, sequence reads were collapsed and filtered. For each sample, productive Simpson clonality was calculated by taking the square root of Simpson's diversity index across productive rearrangements. TCRdb provides this immuneACCESS table in a form limited to in-frame rearrangements. Some clones are lacking; in checked studies, under half of them reflect an unresolved V gene, and why the rest are absent is not known. From that table come the V and J calls and clone size; the DNA was used to work out D and trimming. Present in this sample are under 250,000 clones, less than 90% of which were seen just once. The biggest ten clones account for more than 4.5% of the sample.

Comment on this clone: Its antigen specificity is not known. No much larger clone exists at a distance of one base, and base qualities are not known.

Overall results and qualifications from the work: The quantity of clinical and demographic metadata differed by source and by participant and was supplied without curation.

Spanning cysteine to phenylalanine, the CDR3 consists of 13 amino acids. CDR3 DNA only is kept here, 39 bases in frame from base 1. CDR1 and CDR2, looked up from the germline V gene, are SGHRS and YFSETQ. V and J are trimmed by 4 bases and 4 bases, and the gene matches miss 2 bases of the junction. This clonotype was obtained from a woman aged 55-69 years who had recovered from COVID-19. The chain is assembled from TRBV5-1 and TRBJ2-5, with 9 bases aligning to TRBD1. The sequenced sample consisted of peripheral blood. The sequence in DNA is TGCGCCAGCAGCCGGGGACAGGGAGAGACCCAGTACTTC. The translation is CASSRGQGETQYF. Reference TRBV5-1 and TRBJ2-5 proteins supply the regions before and after the CDR3; the full variable domain is: KAGVTQTPRYLIKTRGQQVTLSCSPISGHRSVSWYQQTPGQGLQFLFEYFSETQRNKGNFPGRFSGRQFSNSRSEMNVSTLELGDSALYLCASSRGQGETQYFGPGTRLLVL.